One sample yielded the 32 T cell receptor beta chains listed below, sequenced in a study of blood T cell repertoires in COVID-19. The repertoire was sequenced with immunoSEQ multiplex PCR; TCRdb's copy has only in-frame clones and lacks some. This sample carries roughly 140,000 clones, around nine tenths of them seen once, and the ten largest clones take 2.3%. Material for sequencing was peripheral blood. These TCRs come from a human donor in a cohort sampled during active COVID-19.

The chain employs TRBV5-4 and TRBJ2-5; D is perhaps TRBD2 (5 bases). V dropped 2 bases and J dropped 5 bases, with 13 bases sitting between them. The CDR3 length is 14 residues. Germline CDR1 reads SGHNT; CDR2 reads YYREEE (reference sequence). CDR3 sequence: CASSFLPGLETQYF. CDR3 nucleotides: TGTGCCAGCAGCTTCTTGCCTGGACTCGAGACCCAGTACTTC. The whole variable domain, filled in from reference TRBV5-4 and TRBJ2-5, reads ETGVTQSPTHLIKTRGQQVTLRCSSQSGHNTVSWYQQALGQGPQFIFQYYREEENGRGNFPPRFSGLQFPNYSSELNVNALELDDSALYLCASSFLPGLETQYFGPGTRLLVL.

J is TRBJ1-2 and V is TRBV7-2; 7 bases line up with TRBD1. The germline gives CDR1 SGHTA, CDR2 FQGNSA. The CDR3 sequence is 13 residues long. J gave up 7 bases and V 5 bases, and 7 bases lay outside the gene matches. The CDR3 coding sequence is TGTGCCAGCAGCCCGGGACAGCAGCCTGGCTACACCTTC. Translation gives CASSPGQQPGYTF.

This chain uses TRBV2 with TRBJ2-1, with D hard to call. CDR1 and CDR2 (germline): SNHLY, FYNNEI. The CDR3 runs 16 residues. The ends were cut back, 1 base at V and 4 bases at J, with 14 bases in the middle. As DNA, the CDR3 is TGTGCCAGCAGTGAAGGTCGGGTCTCGCGGTACAATGAGCAGTTCTTC. This sequence encodes CASSEGRVSRYNEQFF.

The chain has TRBV6-6 and TRBJ1-1; a possible D gene is TRBD1 (5 bases). The germline gives CDR1 MNHNY, CDR2 SVGAGI (reference sequence). The CDR3 sequence is 13 residues long. The V end lost 6 bases, the J end lost 4 bases, and 12 bases lay between the germline ends. CDR3 loop: CASSPVTGTEAFF. The CDR3 region has the DNA TGTGCCAGCAGCCCAGTAACAGGCACTGAAGCTTTCTTT.

This clone appeared a few times. Here the CDR3 reads CASSSGPGEGGYTF. For the CDR3, the DNA is TGTGCCAGCAGCTCCGGACCAGGGGAGGGTGGCTACACCTTC. This sequence joins TRBV7-3 and TRBJ1-2; D is possibly TRBD1 (6 bases). The V gene's germline CDR1 is SGHTA and CDR2 FQGTGA. The CDR3 consists of 14 residues. The V end lost 4 bases, the J end lost 7 bases, and 16 bases lay between the germline ends.

The chain combines TRBV11-1 with TRBJ1-4, with unresolved D. V was pared by 6 bases and J by 2 bases, with 13 bases between. CDR1 SGHAT and CDR2 FQDESV come from the germline V gene (reference sequence). CDR3 length: 15 amino acids. The CDR3 here is CASRLGGRTNEKLFF. CDR3 bases: TGTGCCAGCAGGTTGGGAGGACGGACTAATGAAAAACTGTTTTTT.

J is TRBJ1-6 and V is TRBV28, with D possibly being TRBD1 (5 bases). Trimming pared 6 bases from V and 5 bases from J, leaving 11 bases between. The CDR3 is made up of 14 amino acids. Germline loops: CDR1 MDHEN, CDR2 SYDVKM. CDR3 amino acids: CASSPGLDNSPLHF. DNA of the CDR3: TGTGCCAGCAGCCCGGGACTGGATAATTCACCCCTCCACTTT.

The chain has TRBV28 and TRBJ2-7; D is unresolved. The CDR3 length is 15 residues. With 2 bases removed from V and 4 bases from J, the gap between germline ends came to 15 bases. Germline V gene data show CDR1 as MDHEN and CDR2 as SYDVKM. CDR3 bases: TGTGCCAGCAGTTTACGGTCGCTGCGACTTTACGAGCAGTACTTC. Its protein product is CASSLRSLRLYEQYF.

The V and J genes are TRBV6-4 and TRBJ2-3; a weak D match, TRBD2 (6 bases). This CDR3 region has 14 residues. Germline CDR1 reads MRHNA; CDR2 reads SNTAGT. With 6 bases removed from V and 6 bases from J, the gap between germline ends came to 16 bases. The CDR3 sequence is CASRGTFNADTQYF. In nucleotides, the CDR3 is TGTGCCAGCAGGGGGACTTTCAATGCCGATACGCAGTATTTT.

The chain carries TRBV5-1 and TRBJ2-1, with D perhaps TRBD2 (5 bases). The CDR3 covers 13 residues. V lost 4 bases, J lost 5 bases, and 10 bases lay in between. Germline CDR1 SGHRS, CDR2 YFSETQ. CDR3 nucleotides: TGCGCCAGCAGCAGTACTAGAGACAATGAGCAGTTCTTC. It is translated as CASSSTRDNEQFF.

CDR3 coding DNA: TGCGCCAGCAGCCCACAGGGACTGAACACTGAAGCTTTCTTT. Its translation: CASSPQGLNTEAFF. V gene TRBV5-1 combines with J gene TRBJ1-1, with D tentatively TRBD1 (6 bases). CDR3 length: 14 amino acids. The ends were cut back, 4 bases at V and 0 bases at J, with 10 bases in the middle. Germline values: CDR1 SGHRS, CDR2 YFSETQ.

The sample holds a few counts of this clone. The chain links TRBV6-1 to TRBJ1-1; possibly TRBD1 for D (5 bases). Deletions cut 1 base from V and 0 bases from J, with 12 bases between. The germline V gene encodes CDR1 MNHNS and CDR2 SASEGT. CDR3 length: 16 residues. CDR3 bases: TGTGCCAGCAGTGAAGAGGTGACAGAATTGAACACTGAAGCTTTCTTT. This sequence encodes CASSEEVTELNTEAFF.

The CDR3 spells CASSSRTGEKLFF. CDR3 nucleotides: TGTGCCAGCAGTTCCAGGACAGGAGAAAAACTGTTTTTT. The V gene is TRBV6-5, the J gene TRBJ1-4, with 7 bases lining up with TRBD1. Germline V lookup: CDR1 MNHEY, CDR2 SVGAGI. CDR3 length: 13 amino acids. Losses at the gene ends were 4 bases for V and 8 bases for J; bases not matched to a gene: 4.

The rearrangement links TRBV25-1 to TRBJ1-5; D might be TRBD1 (6 bases). Germline V gene lookup returns CDR1 MGHDK and CDR2 SYGVNS. Trimming stripped 6 bases from V and 5 bases from J, with 14 bases between. The CDR3 spans 14 residues. The CDR3 region is CASSTGIGDQPQHF. The CDR3 DNA is TGTGCCAGCAGCACAGGGATCGGAGATCAGCCCCAGCATTTT.

This chain connects TRBV11-2 to TRBJ2-4; D remains ambiguous. Germline V gene lookup returns CDR1 SGHAT and CDR2 FQNNGV. The CDR3 consists of 17 residues. Trimming removed 0 bases at V and 3 bases at J, with 15 bases between. The CDR3 is CASSLEQHPLGKNIQYF. CDR3 nucleotide sequence: TGTGCCAGCAGCTTAGAACAGCATCCCTTAGGCAAAAACATTCAGTACTTC.

The chain links TRBV25-1 to TRBJ1-4; 8 bases agree with TRBD1. Germline V lookup: CDR1 MGHDK, CDR2 SYGVNS. Trimming at V came to 1 base and at J to 8 bases, leaving 3 bases not matched to a gene. This CDR3 region has 14 residues. For the CDR3, the DNA is TGTGCCAGCAGTGAATGGACAGGGAACGAAAAACTGTTTTTT. It encodes CASSEWTGNEKLFF.

V gene TRBV11-3 combines with J gene TRBJ2-3; D possibly corresponds to TRBD2 (6 bases). V lost 2 bases and J 1 base, leaving 16 bases between the germline ends. This CDR3 contains 17 residues. Germline V gene sequence: CDR1 SGHNT, CDR2 YENEEA. In DNA form, the CDR3 reads TGTGCCAGCAGCTTAAACCCGCCGGGAGTCGGCACAGATACGCAGTATTTT. Residues: CASSLNPPGVGTDTQYF.

The chain couples TRBV15 to TRBJ1-4; D perhaps matches TRBD1 (6 bases). Trimming pared 2 bases from V and 5 bases from J, leaving 12 bases between. Germline-derived CDR1 and CDR2 are LNHNV and YYDKDF (reference sequence). The CDR3 length is 15 residues. As DNA, the CDR3 is TGTGCCACCAGCAGATTCCCAGGGGAAAATGAAAAACTGTTTTTT. This sequence encodes CATSRFPGENEKLFF.

In its sample, this clone was seen once. The rearrangement uses TRBV7-3 and TRBJ2-3; 7 bases agree with TRBD2. CDR3 length: 15 amino acids. Germline-derived CDR1 and CDR2 are SGHTA and FQGTGA. V was pared by 2 bases and J by 5 bases, with 7 bases of the junction left unmatched. The CDR3 region has the DNA TGTGCCAGCAGCTTATACGCGGGAGCGAAAGATACGCAGTATTTT. This codes for CASSLYAGAKDTQYF.

The chain links TRBV5-4 to TRBJ2-1, with 9 positions matching TRBD2. CDR3 length: 15 residues. The V segment lost 0 bases and the J segment 8 bases; nucleotides outside the gene matches: 6. CDR1 and CDR2 from the germline V gene are SGHNT and YYREEE (reference sequence). This CDR3 is CASSLVREGRYEQFF. The CDR3 coding sequence is TGTGCCAGCAGCTTGGTGCGGGAGGGCCGGTATGAGCAGTTCTTC.

The chain recombines TRBV6-6 with TRBJ2-2; D possibly corresponds to TRBD1 (6 bases). Germline V gene sequence: CDR1 MNHNY, CDR2 SVGAGI (reference sequence). V lost 6 bases, J lost 2 bases, and 10 bases lay in between. The CDR3 has 14 residues. CDR3 nucleotides: TGTGCCAGCAGCGGACAGCCAAACACCGGGGAGCTGTTTTTT. Protein: CASSGQPNTGELFF.

This sequence joins TRBV7-2 and TRBJ1-2; no clear D gene. Germline V CDR1 and CDR2: SGHTA, FQGNSA. Trimming took off 5 bases at V and 5 bases at J, with 9 bases between the two ends. The CDR3 runs 12 residues. The chain's CDR3 is CASSVQNYGYTF. The CDR3 DNA reads as TGTGCCAGCAGCGTTCAGAATTATGGCTACACCTTC.

This chain links TRBV7-6 with TRBJ2-3, with 12 nucleotides matching TRBD2. The CDR3 covers 17 residues. The trim removed 0 bases at V and 3 bases at J, leaving 4 bases unmatched. Germline V CDR1 and CDR2: SGHVS, FNYEAQ. DNA for the CDR3: TGTGCCAGCAGCTTAGCCCCTAGCGGGGGGGCAACAGATACGCAGTATTTT. Protein product: CASSLAPSGGATDTQYF.

This chain joins TRBV2 and TRBJ2-2, with D unclear. From germline, CDR1 is SNHLY and CDR2 FYNNEI. The CDR3 consists of 13 residues. The ends were cut back, 2 bases at V and 6 bases at J, with 7 bases in the middle. DNA of the CDR3: TGTGCCAGCAGTGAAAACTACCCCGGGGAGCTGTTTTTT. Translation: CASSENYPGELFF.

About this clone: One junction end does not reproduce the germline sequence, and a read error may be involved. The chain has TRBV28 and TRBJ2-5; 8 nucleotides line up with TRBD1. This CDR3 is built from 16 residues. Germline CDR1 reads MDHEN; CDR2 reads SYDVKM. The CDR3 is CASSLFGQGSLETQYF. As DNA, the CDR3 is TGTGCCAGCAGCTTATTCGGACAGGGAAGCCTAGAGACCCAGTACTTC. Full variable domain (outside the CDR3, taken from reference TRBV28 and TRBJ2-5): DVKVTQSSRYLVKRTGEKVFLECVQDMDHENMFWYRQDPGLGLRLIYFSYDVKMKEKGDIPEGYSVSREKKERFSLILESASTNQTSMYLCASSLFGQGSLETQYFGPGTRLLVL.

V and J are TRBV19 and TRBJ2-5; TRBD2 agrees at 8 bases. Germline loops: CDR1 LNHDA, CDR2 SQIVND (reference sequence). CDR3 length: 16 residues. V dropped 5 bases and J dropped 2; count of bases not matched to a gene: 10. The CDR3 region is CASSPLLLAEQETQYF. In DNA form, the CDR3 reads TGTGCCAGTAGTCCCTTACTACTAGCGGAACAAGAGACCCAGTACTTC.

The V call is TRBV7-8, the J call TRBJ2-1, with D maybe TRBD2 (5 bases). CDR3 length: 12 amino acids. Trimming cost V 4 bases and J 10 bases, with 11 bases left between them. Germline V CDR1 and CDR2: SGHVS, FQNEAQ. The chain's CDR3 is CASSSRTGEQFF. The CDR3 DNA is TGTGCCAGCAGCTCCAGGACGGGAGAGCAGTTCTTC. Supplemented by reference TRBV7-8 and TRBJ2-1, the full variable domain reads GAGVSQSPRYKVAKRGQDVALRCDPISGHVSLFWYQQALGQGPEFLTYFQNEAQLDKSGLPSDRFFAERPEGSVSTLKIQRTQQEDSAVYLCASSSRTGEQFFGPGTRLTVL.

This clone was detected once. V usage is TRBV4-2 and J usage is TRBJ1-6; TRBD1 agrees at 11 bases. CDR1 is LGHNA and CDR2 is YNFKEQ in the germline V gene. The CDR3 is 16 amino acids. Trimming took 2 bases from V and 9 from J; bases not matched to a gene: 6. CDR3 in amino acids: CASSQLTGTGGSPLHF. CDR3 coding DNA: TGTGCCAGCAGCCAATTGACCGGGACAGGGGGTTCACCCCTCCACTTT.

The rearrangement joins TRBV19 to TRBJ2-3, with D possibly TRBD1 on 6 matching bases. V lost 5 bases, J lost 5 bases, and 11 bases lay in between. The V gene's germline CDR1 is LNHDA and CDR2 SQIVND (reference sequence). The CDR3 sequence is 13 residues long. CDR3 bases: TGTGCCAGTAGTTCAGGGGTCCTAGATACGCAGTATTTT. Protein: CASSSGVLDTQYF.

This clone was seen just once. This chain joins TRBV30 and TRBJ1-6; 7 bases align to TRBD1. This CDR3 is built from 14 residues. Germline-derived CDR1 and CDR2 are GTSNPN and SVGIG (reference sequence). The V segment lost 0 bases and the J segment 8 bases; nucleotides outside the gene matches: 4. CDR3 sequence reads: CAWSVRTGDSPLHF. The CDR3 DNA follows: TGTGCCTGGAGTGTACGCACAGGGGATTCACCCCTCCACTTT.

This chain joins TRBV4-1 and TRBJ2-1, with TRBD2 identical over 10 bases. The CDR3 totals 17 residues. Germline CDR1 and CDR2: MGHRA and YSYEKL. V shed 1 base, J shed 8 bases, and the junction held 11 bases outside the gene matches. The DNA for the CDR3 is TGCGCCAGCAGCCAAGCGGTTGGAGCGGGGGGGGTGGATGAGCAGTTCTTC. Amino acid sequence: CASSQAVGAGGVDEQFF.

The chain recombines TRBV11-2 with TRBJ2-7; TRBD1 aligns across 10 bases. V shed 1 base and J 2 bases; nucleotides not matched to a gene: 5. In germline, CDR1 is SGHAT, CDR2 FQNNGV. The length of the CDR3 is 16 residues. This CDR3 reads CASSLVPGTGAYEQYF. The DNA of the CDR3 is TGTGCCAGCAGCTTAGTTCCCGGGACAGGGGCCTACGAGCAGTACTTC.